Included here is one T cell receptor beta chain sequence, with context. What antigen it recognizes has not been identified. One end of the junction is discordant with germline, which a read error may explain. The CDR3 contains 12 residues, cysteine and phenylalanine counted. Kept here is only the CDR3 DNA, which spans 36 bases and is read in frame from base 1. CDR1 and CDR2 are drawn from the germline V gene: SGDLS, YYNGEE. TCR repertoires of sorted CD4+ and CD8+ blood T cells from severe aplastic anemia patients and healthy subjects were deep-sequenced in the study. Ficoll-Paque density gradient centrifugation was used to isolate peripheral blood mononuclear cells. Before DNA was extracted, CD4+ and CD8+ T cells were sorted using either FACS or magnetic beads. The data were taken from a study of CD8+CD57+ T cells in acquired aplastic anemia (dated by TCRdb to about 2018). With regard to the full study: A mean of around 3.2 ug of DNA, ranging from roughly 0.2 to 27.4 ug, was extracted from sorted CD4+ and CD8+ cells. For healthy donor samples, the average read count was around 9.9 million for CD4+ cells and roughly 12 million for CD8+ cells.

Genomic DNA was used as template for profiling of TCR beta VDJ combinations and CDR3 sequences. An Illumina HiSeq 2000 was used for TCR repertoire sequencing. The authors' analysis ran thus. Repertoires were assessed using TRBV/TRBJ rearrangement plots, CDR3 size and DJ length profiles, and Simpson's diversity index. The immunodominant clone was defined as the most abundant DNA sequence in deep sequencing data. CDR3 amino acid sequences were screened for sharing across subjects and compared with published repertoires and the VDJdb database. The public reads were reanalyzed by TCRdb: fastp trimming at Q25, MiXCR alignment, in-frame beta chains only. Identical CDR3 protein sequences are pooled into one entry, listed with their most common genes and DNA. The V and J calls and clone size come from TCRdb's table, not from the authors' own analysis. Present in this sample are hundreds of thousands of distinct CDR3 sequences, around 68% of which were seen just once. The ten top clones hold under 5% of the sample.

Beyond this particular receptor, the publication reports: No significant difference in CD8+ Simpson's diversity was found between patients and healthy controls (P=0.060). Some 31 CD8+ CDR3 sequences were shared between patients and controls but appeared highly expressed in patients and within their immunodominant clones.

Sequencing used sorted CD4+, CD8+, or CD8+CD57+ T cells (not recorded which) from PBMCs. Rearrangement joined TRBV9 to TRBJ2-7; the D segment cannot be called with confidence. The sequence came from a human donor in good health, serving as a control. The CDR3 corresponds to CASSVDGLSPLF. The nucleotides are TGTGCCAGCAGCGTAGATGGCCTTTCACCCCTCTTC.